Described below is a single T cell receptor (beta chain) sequence and its context. Its antigen is not identified. The data were obtained in a study of T cell responses to AZD1222 COVID-19 vaccine. Study details: Second-dose groups at about 4 or about 12 weeks were pooled. Broader study findings: Spike-wide coverage was observed for vaccine-associated CD4 TCRs, with dominant responses at 160-218 and 743-854. In the spike-specific TCR repertoire, nearly half reportedly target unmutated variant regions. At baseline, just 6 or 7 AZD1222 recipients tested seropositive.

The length of the CDR3 is 12 residues. Deletions cut 1 base from V and 4 bases from J, with 4 bases between. Germline CDR1 and CDR2: MDHEN and SYDVKM. The repertoire was sequenced with immunoSEQ multiplex PCR; TCRdb's copy has only in-frame clones and lacks some. The repertoire holds roughly 150,000 clones, with 90% to 95% as singletons. The material sequenced was peripheral blood, taken on day 0 of AZD1222 vaccination. This chain connects TRBV28 to TRBJ1-2, with no clear D. The receptor comes from an adult in good health. CDR3 sequence: CASSLLTYGYTF. The CDR3, as DNA: TGTGCCAGCAGTTTATTAACCTATGGCTACACCTTC.